The rows below give T cell receptor beta chains drawn from one sample of a study of early T cells in non-severe SARS-CoV-2 infection. TCRdb independently ran MiXCR on the 5' RACE reads; one entry per CDR3 protein. The sample holds roughly 57,000 distinct CDR3 sequences, 9% to 15% seen once. Sequencing was performed on whole blood, taken at baseline. These TCRs come from an adult who was a healthcare worker with PCR-confirmed SARS-CoV-2 infection or an uninfected control (not recorded which). Each CDR3 is given with its conserved first and last residue. The D gene is left open where the match is weak. The size field is filled for only some rows; it gives once, few, many or a size class.

CDR3 protein	CDR3 DNA	J gene	V gene	D gene	clone size	CDR3 length
CAISPRTTDTQYF	TGTGCCATCAGTCCCCGGACCACAGATACGCAGTATTTT	TRBJ2-3	TRBV10-3	-	-	13
CASSMGQGRMNTEAFF	TGTGCCAGCAGTATGGGACAGGGGCGTATGAACACTGAAGCTTTCTTT	TRBJ1-1	TRBV12-3/TRBV12-4	TRBD1	many	16
CASSLSGGVQNIQYF	TGTGCCAGCAGCTTATCAGGGGGAGTCCAAAACATTCAGTACTTC	TRBJ2-4	TRBV7-8	TRBD1	many	15
CASSSGLAHEQYF	TGTGCCAGCAGCTCAGGACTAGCGCACGAGCAGTACTTC	TRBJ2-7	TRBV7-2	TRBD2	few	13
CSELGGRGTDTQYF	TGCAGTGAATTGGGGGGCAGGGGCACAGATACGCAGTATTTT	TRBJ2-3	TRBV20-1	-	many	14
CASSRGLLAGAYEQYF	TGTGCCAGCAGTAGGGGCCTTCTAGCGGGGGCCTACGAGCAGTACTTC	TRBJ2-7	TRBV6-2/TRBV6-3	TRBD2	many	16
CASSPPSGSSTGELFF	TGTGCCAGCAGCCCCCCTAGCGGGAGTAGTACCGGGGAGCTGTTTTTT	TRBJ2-2	TRBV5-4	TRBD2	few	16
CASSLKGPGLAAEQYF	TGTGCCAGCAGCTTGAAGGGTCCGGGACTAGCGGCCGAGCAGTACTTC	TRBJ2-7	TRBV5-6	TRBD2	many	16
CASSTSGGSSYNEQFF	TGTGCCAGCAGCACTAGCGGGGGAAGCTCCTACAATGAGCAGTTCTTC	TRBJ2-1	TRBV3-1	TRBD2	few	16
CASKNGPGLSGSGELFF	TGTGCCAGTAAAAATGGACCGGGACTTTCTGGGTCCGGGGAGCTGTTTTTT	TRBJ2-2	TRBV19	-	many	17
CASSQGSVNYEQYF	TGCGCCAGCAGCCAAGGTTCAGTGAACTACGAGCAGTACTTC	TRBJ2-7	TRBV4-3	-	few	14
CASRGDRQDNEKLFF	TGTGCCAGCAGAGGGGACCGACAGGATAATGAAAAACTGTTTTTT	TRBJ1-4	TRBV12-3/TRBV12-4	-	-	15
CASSSWGPLKDSNQPQHF	TGTGCCAGCAGTTCCTGGGGGCCCCTAAAGGATAGCAATCAGCCCCAGCATTTT	TRBJ1-5	TRBV6-2/TRBV6-3	-	-	18
CASSSKGRQYTGELFF	TGTGCCAGCAGCTCCAAGGGGAGACAGTACACCGGGGAGCTGTTTTTT	TRBJ2-2	TRBV7-9	-	many	16
CASSTTTGGNQPQHF	TGTGCCAGTAGTACGACGACGGGGGGCAATCAGCCCCAGCATTTT	TRBJ1-5	TRBV19	-	few	15
CASSPPRNEQFF	TGTGCCAGCTCACCACCGAGGAATGAGCAGTTCTTC	TRBJ2-1	TRBV18	-	-	12
CASSTLAGYNEQFF	TGTGCCAGCAGCACACTAGCTGGATACAATGAGCAGTTCTTC	TRBJ2-1	TRBV7-3	-	-	14
CAISDLSSYEQYF	TGTGCCATCAGTGACCTTAGCTCCTACGAGCAGTACTTC	TRBJ2-7	TRBV10-3	-	-	13
CASSPQGDTEAFF	TGCGCCAGCAGCCCCCAGGGTGACACTGAAGCTTTCTTT	TRBJ1-1	TRBV5-1	-	-	13
CASSPSGTGFYEQYF	TGTGCCAGCAGCCCATCCGGGACAGGGTTCTACGAGCAGTACTTC	TRBJ2-7	TRBV7-9	TRBD1	-	15
CASSQWTGPNREAFF	TGTGCCAGCAGCCAATGGACAGGGCCGAACCGGGAAGCTTTCTTT	TRBJ1-1	TRBV3-1	TRBD1	-	15
CASSPLAGRSKNIQYF	TGTGCCAGCAGTCCCCTGGCAGGGAGGAGCAAAAACATTCAGTACTTC	TRBJ2-4	TRBV27	-	-	16
CASSYRQASTDTQYF	TGTGCCAGCAGCTACCGACAGGCTAGCACAGATACGCAGTATTTT	TRBJ2-3	TRBV11-2	-	few	15
CASSQPGQGGYEQYF	TGTGCCAGCAGCCAGCCGGGACAGGGCGGGTACGAGCAGTACTTC	TRBJ2-7	TRBV3-2	-	few	15
CASSPRGGNSYEQYF	TGCGCCAGCAGCCCCCGTGGCGGGAACTCCTACGAGCAGTACTTC	TRBJ2-7	TRBV5-1	-	-	15
CASSPDLYSPLHF	TGCGCCAGCAGCCCAGACTTATATTCACCCCTCCACTTT	TRBJ1-6	TRBV5-1	-	-	13
CASSLVQQGSRPQHF	TGTGCCAGCAGTCTGGTCCAACAAGGGTCGCGGCCCCAGCATTTT	TRBJ1-5	TRBV28	-	many	15
CASSWGQGLDTQYF	TGTGCCAGCAGCTGGGGACAGGGTCTCGATACGCAGTATTTT	TRBJ2-3	TRBV7-6	TRBD1	many	14
CASSLDNAPYEQYF	TGTGCCAGCAGCTTAGATAATGCCCCCTACGAGCAGTACTTC	TRBJ2-7	TRBV11-2	-	-	14
CASSIPGQEPSNSNQPQHF	TGCGCCAGCAGCATACCGGGACAGGAGCCGTCGAATAGCAATCAGCCCCAGCATTTT	TRBJ1-5	TRBV5-1	TRBD1	few	19
CASSLEGVSSGNTIYF	TGTGCCAGCAGCTTAGAGGGAGTTAGCTCTGGAAACACCATATATTTT	TRBJ1-3	TRBV7-6	-	-	16